This passage covers 8 T cell receptor beta chains from one sample sequenced in a study of blood T cell repertoires in COVID-19. Data came from immunoSEQ multiplex PCR; TCRdb stores just in-frame clones and leaves some out. The sample lists some 250,000 clones; 80% to 90% were seen once. Sequencing used PBMCs or T cells enriched from blood (not recorded which). The source of these receptors is a woman between 50 and 59 years old who had recovered from COVID-19.

This chain uses TRBV10-3 with TRBJ2-3, with 7 bases lining up with TRBD1. The CDR3 runs to 13 residues. Germline V gene data show CDR1 as ENHRY and CDR2 as SYGVKD. The J segment lost 0 bases and the V segment lost 6 bases, leaving 0 bases of the junction unmatched. Here the CDR3 reads CAIRDRSTDTQYF. The CDR3 DNA is TGTGCCATCAGGGACAGGAGCACAGATACGCAGTATTTT.

For the CDR3, the DNA is TGTGCCAGCAGCCAAAAAGATGTTGGGACTAGCGGGATGAAAAACATTCAGTACTTC. Translated, it gives CASSQKDVGTSGMKNIQYF. This rearrangement joins TRBV4-2 to TRBJ2-4; 13 nucleotides agree with TRBD2. The CDR3 is 19 residues long. The V segment lost 2 bases and the J segment 4 bases; nucleotides outside the gene matches: 11. Germline V gene sequence: CDR1 LGHNA, CDR2 YNFKEQ.

This chain joins TRBV27 and TRBJ2-2, with 9 positions matching TRBD1. V lost 3 bases to trimming and J lost 6 bases; unmatched junction nucleotides: 11. The CDR3 consists of 17 residues. Per the germline V gene, CDR1 is MNHEY and CDR2 is SMNVEV (reference sequence). The CDR3 nucleotides read TGTGCCAGCAGTTTTTTCTTGGGGACAGGGTCCGCCGGGGAGCTGTTTTTT. This gives the protein CASSFFLGTGSAGELFF.

The gene calls are TRBV28 and TRBJ1-2, with 11 positions matching TRBD1. V dropped 5 bases and J dropped 14; count of bases not matched to a gene: 19. The CDR3 runs 16 residues. Per germline, CDR1 MDHEN and CDR2 SYDVKM. CDR3 in amino acids: CASSPTGTGGFRVDTF. CDR3 DNA: TGTGCCAGCAGTCCGACCGGGACAGGGGGGTTTAGAGTAGATACCTTC.

This clone appeared a single time. This rearrangement joins TRBV15 to TRBJ1-2, with D perhaps TRBD1 (5 bases). The CDR3 sequence is 14 residues long. The germline CDR1 and CDR2 sequences are LNHNV and YYDKDF (reference sequence). The ends were cut back, 0 bases at V and 3 bases at J, with 8 bases in the middle. The CDR3 nucleotides read TGTGCCACCAGCAGAGATCAGACAGACTATGGCTACACCTTC. Protein sequence: CATSRDQTDYGYTF.

The chain uses TRBV25-1 and TRBJ2-2; D gene unclear. V was clipped by 2 bases and J by 2 bases, with 6 bases between them. In germline, CDR1 is MGHDK, CDR2 SYGVNS. The CDR3 is 14 residues long. CDR3 amino acids: CASSEELNTGELFF. The CDR3 region has the DNA TGTGCCAGCAGTGAAGAGTTAAACACCGGGGAGCTGTTTTTT. The variable domain in full, with the rest retrieved from reference TRBV25-1 and TRBJ2-2, is EADIYQTPRYLVIGTGKKITLECSQTMGHDKMYWYQQDPGMELHLIHYSYGVNSTEKGDLSSESTVSRIRTEHFPLTLESARPSHTSQYLCASSEELNTGELFFGEGSRLTVL.

This sequence joins TRBV11-2 and TRBJ2-1; TRBD2 matches at 8 bases. This CDR3 spans 15 amino acids. V was pared by 5 bases and J by 6 bases, with 9 bases of the junction left unmatched. Germline V CDR1 and CDR2: SGHAT, FQNNGV. CDR3 amino acids: CASSPSGRLFNEQFF. As DNA, the CDR3 is TGTGCCAGCAGCCCCAGCGGGAGACTTTTCAATGAGCAGTTCTTC.

The V and J genes are TRBV27 and TRBJ2-7, with a possible D match to TRBD1 (5 bases). This CDR3 is 16 amino acids long. The V end was cut by 3 bases, the J end by 3 bases, with 18 bases between. CDR1 and CDR2 from the germline V gene are MNHEY and SMNVEV (reference sequence). In DNA, the CDR3 is TGTGCCAGCAGTTTTTCCGCAGGGCCGACTCTCTACGAGCAGTACTTC. This gives the protein CASSFSAGPTLYEQYF.